The source of this TCR beta chain is a study of shared clonotypes between healthy human individuals. Study-level points and caveats: Deeper or shallower sequencing was expected to change how clonotypes are shared among donors.

Positively selected for CCR7, the CD45RO-negative cells used as naive CD8 cells excluded terminally differentiated effector memory CD45RA+ cells. Details on this clone: The antigen is undetermined.

Only in-frame clones appear in the TCRdb table, and some are missing; sequencing was by immunoSEQ multiplex PCR. The data show about 2 million clones, with 85% to 95% seen just once and 1% to 1.5% held by the top ten. In germline, CDR1 is SGHTA, CDR2 FQGNSA. This CDR3 contains 14 residues. The ends were cut back, 0 bases at V and 2 bases at J, with 7 bases in the middle. The sequence was obtained from a man between 18 and 35 years old in good health. The rearrangement links TRBV7-2 to TRBJ1-2; maybe TRBD1 (5 bases). Source material: naive CD8+ T cells sorted from blood. DNA for the CDR3: TGTGCCAGCAGCTTAGCAGGGGAGAACTATGGCTACACCTTC. Translated, it gives CASSLAGENYGYTF. Combining the CDR3 with reference TRBV7-2 and TRBJ1-2 gives the whole variable domain GAGVSQSPSNKVTEKGKDVELRCDPISGHTALYWYRQSLGQGLEFLIYFQGNSAPDKSGLPSDRFSAERTGGSVSTLTIQRTQQEDSAVYLCASSLAGENYGYTFGSGTRLTVV.